This is a list of T cell receptor beta chains from one sample in a study of neurological immune-mediated disorders. TCRdb analysed the 5' RACE reads with MiXCR anew, one entry per CDR3 protein. Here the sample spans 60,000 to 80,000 distinct CDR3 sequences, around 4.7% being singletons. The sample consisted of PBMCs. These TCRs come from a woman aged 45-59 years with multiple sclerosis. CDR3s leave out the opening cysteine and the closing phenylalanine or tryptophan. Fields, in order: clone size, V gene, J gene, CDR3 protein. Size is stated for part of the rows, as once, few or many counts, or as a class when the clone is expanded.

>once|TRBV7-7|TRBJ2-1
ASSLGLNNEQF
>many|TRBV28|TRBJ1-2
ASKFQGRGNYGYT
>many|TRBV5-1|TRBJ2-2
ASSLLGANTGELF
>many|TRBV30|TRBJ2-2
AWRADSETGELF
>many|TRBV7-9|TRBJ2-1
ASSPGGTILRGNEQF
>many|TRBV7-2|TRBJ2-5
ASSLNGDQETQY
>-|TRBV12-3/TRBV12-4|TRBJ2-2
ASRTSANTGELF
>few|TRBV2|TRBJ1-1
ATTGFNTEAF
>few|TRBV5-6|TRBJ1-5
ASSPGGNQPQN
>many|TRBV29-1|TRBJ2-5
SVRGQRKETQY
>many|TRBV7-9|TRBJ1-4
ASSDGTSNEKLF
>-|TRBV5-5|TRBJ1-1
ASSLLGAHTEAF
>many|TRBV5-1|TRBJ2-5
ASGGSETQY
>many|TRBV14|TRBJ2-5
ASSQAPPYQETQY
>many|TRBV7-8|TRBJ2-7
ASSLRTESSYEQY
>many|TRBV5-6|TRBJ1-1
ASSRRTGPEAF
>many|TRBV5-1|TRBJ2-3
ASSLRSGGTDTQY
>many|TRBV28|TRBJ1-4
ASSLVGTYNEKLF
>many|TRBV25-1|TRBJ2-5
ASSEVRQKETQY
>many|TRBV10-1|TRBJ1-2
ASRFGYT
>-|TRBV30|TRBJ1-2
AWSPLDYGYT
>many|TRBV29-1|TRBJ1-1
SVGGTEAF
>many|TRBV12-3/TRBV12-4|TRBJ1-2
ASSSDGYYGYT
>many|TRBV9|TRBJ2-2
ASSVGGEWSSGELF
>many|TRBV27|TRBJ2-5
ASSPTRGLETQY
>-|TRBV5-1|TRBJ2-3
ASSSTVSDTQY
>once|TRBV5-1|TRBJ2-5
ASSLETPQETQY
>-|TRBV2|TRBJ2-3
ASSVRTGSQNPGDTQY
>many|TRBV10-3|TRBJ1-2
AISETGQGEGYGYT
>many|TRBV5-1|TRBJ1-3
ASSLIEAGGNTIY
>many|TRBV7-2|TRBJ2-1
ASNLVAETYNEQF
>-|TRBV12-3/TRBV12-4|TRBJ1-5
ASSLLGEDQPQN
>many|TRBV5-6|TRBJ1-1
ASSWPTGDTEAF
>many|TRBV7-2|TRBJ2-3
ASSSGQGADTQY
>many|TRBV13|TRBJ2-1
ASSLWASGGVRSYNEQF
>many|TRBV5-6|TRBJ2-2
ASSLPASTGELF
>many|TRBV20-1|TRBJ1-2
SASKEEGYT
>many|TRBV7-9|TRBJ2-3
ASSQTSGGITDTQY
>-|TRBV20-1|TRBJ2-3
SASAGGAADTQY
>many|TRBV12-3/TRBV12-4|TRBJ1-2
ASSTMGSANYGYT
>many|TRBV20-1|TRBJ1-2
SALDSYGYT
>few|TRBV29-1|TRBJ2-3
SEQQASTDTQY
>many|TRBV5-1|TRBJ2-2
ASSVSAGELF
>medium-sized|TRBV9|TRBJ2-3
ASSPRSRTGVEDTQY
>many|TRBV25-1|TRBJ2-3
ASTDLWADTQY
>many|TRBV29-1|TRBJ2-3
SVVSGATDTQY
>many|TRBV7-2|TRBJ2-5
ASSSTRGGETQY
>few|TRBV5-1|TRBJ2-1
ASSLSAGQGEQF
>-|TRBV7-9|TRBJ1-2
ASSSGRTSSGYT
>many|TRBV6-2/TRBV6-3|TRBJ2-2
ASNIRDGLYTGELF
>many|TRBV14|TRBJ1-5
ASSQDDIQPQH
>many|TRBV5-1|TRBJ2-3
ASSLDPGGTDTQY
>many|TRBV7-9|TRBJ1-2
ASSGDLDRVYGYT
>many|TRBV3-1|TRBJ1-2
ASSQDTTRNYGYT
>many|TRBV6-6|TRBJ2-3
ASSQGQNTDTQY